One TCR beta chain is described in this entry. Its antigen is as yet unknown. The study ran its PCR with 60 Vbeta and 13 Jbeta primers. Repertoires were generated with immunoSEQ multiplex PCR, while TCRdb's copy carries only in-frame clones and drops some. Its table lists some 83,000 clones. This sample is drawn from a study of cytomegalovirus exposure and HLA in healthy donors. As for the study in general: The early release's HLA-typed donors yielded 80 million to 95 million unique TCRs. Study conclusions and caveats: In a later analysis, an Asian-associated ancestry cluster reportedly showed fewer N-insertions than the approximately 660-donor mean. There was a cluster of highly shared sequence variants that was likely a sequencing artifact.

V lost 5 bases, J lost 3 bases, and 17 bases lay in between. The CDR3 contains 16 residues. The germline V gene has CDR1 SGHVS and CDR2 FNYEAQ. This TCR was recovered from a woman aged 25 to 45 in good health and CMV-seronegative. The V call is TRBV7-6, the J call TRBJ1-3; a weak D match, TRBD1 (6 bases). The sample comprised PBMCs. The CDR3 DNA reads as TGTGCCAGCAGCCCCACCCCCGGACAGATTGGAAACACCATATATTTT. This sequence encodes CASSPTPGQIGNTIYF.